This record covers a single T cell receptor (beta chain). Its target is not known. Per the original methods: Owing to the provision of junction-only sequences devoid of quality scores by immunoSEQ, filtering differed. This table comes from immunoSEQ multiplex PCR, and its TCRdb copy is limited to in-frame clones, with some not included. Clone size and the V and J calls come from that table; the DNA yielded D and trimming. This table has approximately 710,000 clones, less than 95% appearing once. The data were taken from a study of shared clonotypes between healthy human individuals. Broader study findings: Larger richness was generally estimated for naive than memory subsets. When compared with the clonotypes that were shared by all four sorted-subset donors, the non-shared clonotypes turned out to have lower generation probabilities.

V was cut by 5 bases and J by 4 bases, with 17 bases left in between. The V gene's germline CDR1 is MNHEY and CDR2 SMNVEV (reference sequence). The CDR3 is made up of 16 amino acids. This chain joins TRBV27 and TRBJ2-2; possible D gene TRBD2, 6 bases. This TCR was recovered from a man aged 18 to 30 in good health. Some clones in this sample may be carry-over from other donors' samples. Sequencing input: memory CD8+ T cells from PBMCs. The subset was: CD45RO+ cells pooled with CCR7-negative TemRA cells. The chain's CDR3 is CASSQLRGVGTGELFF. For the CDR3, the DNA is TGTGCCAGCAGTCAGCTGCGCGGGGTAGGCACCGGGGAGCTGTTTTTT.